Listed below are T cell receptor beta chains from one sample, sequenced in a study of human T cells and chemical hapten exposure. Using its own MiXCR run on the RACE reads, TCRdb lists one record per CDR3 protein. The data show tens of thousands of distinct CDR3 sequences, with around a third seen just once and 8.9% held by the top ten. The starting material was whole blood, obtained in connection with sensitization to the hapten diphenylcyclopropenone (DPC). These receptors all come from a man aged 40-50 years with alopecia areata. Some clones in this sample may be carry-over from other donors' samples. Both conserved end residues are part of each CDR3. A D gene is named only where the DNA matches it firmly. Rows give clone size only sometimes, using once, few, many, or a class for an expanded clone.

D gene	J gene	clone size	V gene	CDR3 protein	CDR3 DNA
TRBD1	TRBJ2-4	once	TRBV7-9	CASSPPQDRAKNIQYF	TGTGCCAGCAGTCCCCCCCAGGACAGGGCCAAAAACATTCAGTACTTC
TRBD1	TRBJ1-6	NA	TRBV12-3/TRBV12-4	CASSLNFGQGNSSPLHF	TGTGCCAGCAGCCTCAACTTCGGACAGGGAAATTCGTCACCCCTCCACTTT
TRBD2	TRBJ2-2	few	TRBV12-5	CASGLVAGPENTGELFF	TGTGCTAGTGGTTTGGTAGCGGGACCCGAGAACACCGGGGAGCTGTTTTTT
NA	TRBJ2-7	NA	TRBV28	CASLKQGVYEQYF	TGTGCCAGCTTAAAACAAGGAGTTTACGAGCAGTACTTC
NA	TRBJ1-1	NA	TRBV27	CASSLSRLLVTEAFF	TGTGCCAGCAGTTTATCCAGATTGTTGGTCACTGAAGCTTTCTTT
TRBD1	TRBJ1-5	few	TRBV6-1	CASKTGVGNQPQHF	TGTGCCAGCAAGACAGGGGTCGGCAATCAGCCCCAGCATTTT
TRBD1	TRBJ2-2	NA	TRBV24-1	CATSDPPTTGDPTGELFF	TGTGCCACCAGTGACCCGCCCACCACAGGGGACCCCACCGGGGAGCTGTTTTTT
NA	TRBJ1-5	few	TRBV4-1	CASSQDRGQPQHF	TGCGCCAGCAGCCAAGATAGGGGGCAGCCCCAGCATTTT
NA	TRBJ2-3	NA	TRBV7-9	CASSLTGGADTQYF	TGTGCCAGCAGCCTCACAGGGGGGGCAGATACGCAGTATTTT
NA	TRBJ2-3	few	TRBV6-5	CASSYSGLTDTQYF	TGTGCCAGCAGTTACTCAGGGTTGACAGATACGCAGTATTTT
NA	TRBJ2-4	few	TRBV27	CASSVQGRAKNIQYF	TGTGCCAGCAGTGTTCAGGGTCGAGCCAAAAACATTCAGTACTTC
NA	TRBJ2-3	NA	TRBV13	CASSLGGNSLGLDTQYF	TGTGCCAGCAGCTTAGGTGGGAACTCCCTAGGATTAGATACGCAGTATTTT
NA	TRBJ2-1	NA	TRBV20-1	CSARDLGGHYNEQFF	TGCAGTGCTAGAGATCTAGGAGGGCACTACAATGAGCAGTTCTTC
NA	TRBJ2-3	few	TRBV10-3	CAISPVSSTDTQYF	TGTGCCATCAGCCCGGTGTCTAGCACAGATACGCAGTATTTT
NA	TRBJ2-1	medium-sized	TRBV6-1	CASSEWSYNEQFF	TGTGCCAGCAGTGAATGGAGTTACAATGAGCAGTTCTTC
NA	TRBJ1-6	few	TRBV7-2	CASSRGGSFNSPLHF	TGTGCCAGCAGCCGGGGCGGCTCTTTTAATTCACCCCTCCACTTT
NA	TRBJ1-1	NA	TRBV28	CASSLSRLGMNTEAFF	TGTGCCAGCAGTTTGTCCCGCTTGGGCATGAACACTGAAGCTTTCTTT
TRBD2	TRBJ2-5	few	TRBV7-2	CASSSRGGLETQYF	TGTGCCAGCAGCTCCCGCGGGGGATTAGAGACCCAGTACTTC
TRBD1	TRBJ1-5	many	TRBV2	CASSQDRAGQPQHF	TGTGCCAGCAGTCAGGACAGGGCGGGGCAGCCCCAGCATTTT
NA	TRBJ1-1	few	TRBV12-5	CASGLGPDREAFF	TGTGCTAGTGGTTTGGGTCCTGACAGGGAAGCTTTCTTT
NA	TRBJ1-1	once	TRBV6-1	CASRRTEAFF	TGTGCCAGCAGAAGGACAGAAGCTTTCTTT
TRBD2	TRBJ2-1	few	TRBV10-3	CATKPGLAGVGEQFF	TGTGCCACAAAACCGGGACTAGCGGGAGTGGGGGAGCAGTTCTTC
TRBD1	TRBJ2-3	NA	TRBV20-1	CSARRPDRDTDTQYF	TGCAGTGCGAGACGCCCGGACAGGGATACAGATACGCAGTATTTT
NA	TRBJ2-1	NA	TRBV24-1	CATSDSGTNYNEQFF	TGTGCCACCAGTGATAGTGGGACAAACTACAATGAGCAGTTCTTC
NA	TRBJ1-1	NA	TRBV5-4	CASSPGIGLRAFF	TGTGCCAGCAGCCCGGGGATCGGTTTGAGGGCTTTCTTT
TRBD2	TRBJ2-3	NA	TRBV4-2	CASSQAAGDPTDTQYF	TGTGCCAGCAGCCAGGCAGCGGGAGACCCCACAGATACGCAGTATTTT
NA	TRBJ2-3	few	TRBV20-1	CSAWGSALTDTQYF	TGCAGTGCTTGGGGGTCCGCTCTCACAGATACGCAGTATTTT
TRBD2	TRBJ2-1	NA	TRBV9	CASSLTGTNNEQFF	TGTGCCAGCAGCCTCACCGGGACTAACAATGAGCAGTTCTTC
NA	TRBJ2-3	NA	TRBV12-3/TRBV12-4	CASSLTGPTDTQYF	TGTGCCAGCAGTTTAACAGGACCCACAGATACGCAGTATTTT
TRBD1	TRBJ1-2	NA	TRBV27	CASTPGQGAVGYTF	TGTGCCAGCACCCCCGGACAGGGGGCGGTTGGCTACACCTTC
NA	TRBJ1-2	few	TRBV6-6	CASRYRAGQQREGYTF	TGTGCCAGCAGATATCGAGCCGGGCAACAGAGGGAAGGCTACACCTTC
NA	TRBJ1-5	NA	TRBV6-2/TRBV6-3	CASRDGANQPQHF	TGTGCCAGCAGAGATGGGGCTAATCAGCCCCAGCATTTT
NA	TRBJ1-4	NA	TRBV14	CASSPRSRGEEKLFF	TGTGCCAGCAGTCCAAGGTCTAGGGGTGAGGAAAAACTGTTTTTT
NA	TRBJ2-7	NA	TRBV6-2/TRBV6-3	CASTRDGNAYEQYF	TGTGCCAGCACCCGGGACGGAAATGCCTACGAGCAGTACTTC
TRBD1	TRBJ1-2	NA	TRBV7-8	CASRFGTGLHYGYTF	TGTGCCAGCAGATTCGGGACAGGACTCCACTATGGCTACACCTTC
TRBD1	TRBJ2-2	NA	TRBV20-1	CSARDRQGAAGELFF	TGCAGTGCTAGAGACCGACAGGGGGCCGCCGGGGAGCTGTTTTTT
NA	TRBJ2-1	few	TRBV11-2	CASSSAEVQFF	TGTGCCAGCAGCTCGGCGGAGGTGCAGTTCTTC
NA	TRBJ2-4	NA	TRBV24-1	CATQDLAKNIQYF	TGTGCCACCCAGGACCTAGCCAAAAACATTCAGTACTTC
NA	TRBJ2-3	NA	TRBV24-1	CATSGLTSTDTQYF	TGTGCCACCAGCGGACTAACCAGCACAGATACGCAGTATTTT
NA	TRBJ2-3	NA	TRBV6-2/TRBV6-3	CASKFGGTDTQYF	TGTGCCAGCAAGTTCGGTGGCACAGATACGCAGTATTTT
NA	TRBJ2-3	NA	TRBV7-2	CASSLAGRGSGDTDTQYF	TGTGCCAGCAGCTTAGCGGGGCGTGGTTCAGGAGACACAGATACGCAGTATTTT
TRBD1	TRBJ1-2	NA	TRBV20-1	CSARDPGQGALYGYTF	TGCAGTGCTAGAGACCCAGGACAGGGAGCTCTCTATGGCTACACCTTC
TRBD1	TRBJ1-5	few	TRBV28	CASRPGQMGRQPQHF	TGTGCCAGCAGACCGGGACAGATGGGCCGTCAGCCCCAGCATTTT